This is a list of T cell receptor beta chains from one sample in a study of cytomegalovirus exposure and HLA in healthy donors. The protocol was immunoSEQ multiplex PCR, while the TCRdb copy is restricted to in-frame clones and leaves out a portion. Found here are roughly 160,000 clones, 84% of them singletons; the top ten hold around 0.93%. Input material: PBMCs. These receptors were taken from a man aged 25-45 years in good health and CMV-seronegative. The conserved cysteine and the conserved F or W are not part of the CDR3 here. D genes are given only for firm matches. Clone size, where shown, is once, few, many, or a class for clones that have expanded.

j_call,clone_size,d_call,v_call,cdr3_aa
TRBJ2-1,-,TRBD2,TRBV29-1,SVEEASGLDNEQF
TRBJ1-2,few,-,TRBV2,ASSATGSGYT
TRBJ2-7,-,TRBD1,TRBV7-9,ASSLLDRAPPYEQY
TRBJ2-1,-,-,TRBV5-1,ASSLAGSYNEQF
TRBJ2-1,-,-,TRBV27,ASSLLGGNNEQF
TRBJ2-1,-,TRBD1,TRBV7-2,ASRPDRAGNEQF
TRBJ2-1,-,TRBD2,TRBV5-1,ASSGGTSGMGNNEQF
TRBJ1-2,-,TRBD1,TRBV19,ASSTLDRVDTYGYT
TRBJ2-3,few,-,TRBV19,ASRELSSTDTQY
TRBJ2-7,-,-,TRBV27,AVGHEQY
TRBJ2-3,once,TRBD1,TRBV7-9,ASRSDRVGTDTQY
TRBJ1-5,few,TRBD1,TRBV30,AWSKGAFGNQPQH
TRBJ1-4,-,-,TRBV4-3,ASSQDGGGATNEKLF
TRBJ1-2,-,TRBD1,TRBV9,ASSSSGGQGDRRYT
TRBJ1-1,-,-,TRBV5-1,ASSRTGGDTEAF
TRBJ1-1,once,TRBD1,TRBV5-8,ASSPLDRGLDTEAF
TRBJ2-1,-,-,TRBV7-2,ASSPQMALNEQF
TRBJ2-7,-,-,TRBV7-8,ASSLRGPYEQY
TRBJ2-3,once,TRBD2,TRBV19,ASSILAGAPTDTQY
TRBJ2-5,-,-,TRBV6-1,ASIYRETQY
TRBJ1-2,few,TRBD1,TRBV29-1,SGGQGDYGYT
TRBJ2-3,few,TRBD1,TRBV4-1,ASSQDSGTGPAGTQY
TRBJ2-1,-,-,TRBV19,ASSDWSSYNEQF
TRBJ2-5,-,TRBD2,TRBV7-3,ASSISGARETQY
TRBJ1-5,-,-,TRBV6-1,ASSEGSYPSNQPQH
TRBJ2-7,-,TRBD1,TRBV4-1,ASSLTYPGQGYEQY
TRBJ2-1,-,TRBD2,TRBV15,ATSRGLAGEISSYNEQF
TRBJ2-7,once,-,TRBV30,AWARGLTYEQY
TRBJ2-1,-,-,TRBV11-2,ASSLAYNEQF
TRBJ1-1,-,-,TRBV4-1,ASSQGPTREAF
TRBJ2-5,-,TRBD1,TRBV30,AWSPDRGRETQY
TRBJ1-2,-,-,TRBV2,ASRIGGGYT
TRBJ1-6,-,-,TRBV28,ASSITSNNSPLH
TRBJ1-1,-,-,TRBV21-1,ASSSFGQIKKMNTEAF
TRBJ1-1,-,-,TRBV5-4,ASSFLRAEKEAF
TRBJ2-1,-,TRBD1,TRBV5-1,ASSSRGRRTYNEQF
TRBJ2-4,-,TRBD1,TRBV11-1,ASSLPRQGAAKNIQY